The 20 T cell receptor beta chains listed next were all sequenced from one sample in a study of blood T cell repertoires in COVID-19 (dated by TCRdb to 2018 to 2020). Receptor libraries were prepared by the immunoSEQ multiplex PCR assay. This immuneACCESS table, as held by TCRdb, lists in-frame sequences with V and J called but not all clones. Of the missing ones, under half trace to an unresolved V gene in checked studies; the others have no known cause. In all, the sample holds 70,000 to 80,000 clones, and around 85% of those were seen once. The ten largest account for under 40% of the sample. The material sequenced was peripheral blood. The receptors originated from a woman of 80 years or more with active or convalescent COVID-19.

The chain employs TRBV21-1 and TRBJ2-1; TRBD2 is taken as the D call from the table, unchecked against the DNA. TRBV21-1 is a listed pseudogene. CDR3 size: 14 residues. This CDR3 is CASMPGLAEGEQFF. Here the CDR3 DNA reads TGTGCCAGCATGCCGGGACTAGCGGAAGGGGAGCAGTTCTTC.

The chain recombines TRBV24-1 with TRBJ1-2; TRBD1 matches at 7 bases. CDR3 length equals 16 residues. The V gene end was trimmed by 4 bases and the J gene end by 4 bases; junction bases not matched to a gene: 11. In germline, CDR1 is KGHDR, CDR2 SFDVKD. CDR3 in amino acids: CATSDPDRSSLYGYTF. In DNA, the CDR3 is TGTGCCACCAGTGACCCGGACAGGTCCTCTCTCTATGGCTACACCTTC.

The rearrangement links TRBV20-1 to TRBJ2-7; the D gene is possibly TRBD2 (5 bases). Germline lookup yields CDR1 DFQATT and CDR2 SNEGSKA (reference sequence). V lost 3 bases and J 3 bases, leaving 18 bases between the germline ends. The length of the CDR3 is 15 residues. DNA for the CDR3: TGCAGTGCTAGTGACGAACCTTATGGACTCTACGAGCAGTACTTC. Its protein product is CSASDEPYGLYEQYF.

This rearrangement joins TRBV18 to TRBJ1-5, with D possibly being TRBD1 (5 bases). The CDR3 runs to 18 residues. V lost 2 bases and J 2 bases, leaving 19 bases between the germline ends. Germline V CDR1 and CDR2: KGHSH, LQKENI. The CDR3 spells CASSPSVDTRRGNQPQHF. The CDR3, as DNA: TGTGCCAGCTCACCAAGTGTGGACACCCGGAGGGGCAATCAGCCCCAGCATTTT.

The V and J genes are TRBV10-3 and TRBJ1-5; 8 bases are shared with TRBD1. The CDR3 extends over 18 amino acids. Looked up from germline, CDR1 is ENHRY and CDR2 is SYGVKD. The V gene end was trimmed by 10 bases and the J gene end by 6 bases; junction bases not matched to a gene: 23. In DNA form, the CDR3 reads TGTGCCACCGCTCCTTCAGGGGGCCCCTCAACGGGGGTTCAGCCCCAGCATTTT. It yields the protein CATAPSGGPSTGVQPQHF.

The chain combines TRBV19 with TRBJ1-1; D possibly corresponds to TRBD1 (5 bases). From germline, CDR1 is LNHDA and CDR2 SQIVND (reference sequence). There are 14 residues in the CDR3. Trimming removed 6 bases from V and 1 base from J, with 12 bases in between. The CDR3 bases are TGTGCCAGTAGGACCGTTACAGGGAACACTGAAGCTTTCTTT. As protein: CASRTVTGNTEAFF.

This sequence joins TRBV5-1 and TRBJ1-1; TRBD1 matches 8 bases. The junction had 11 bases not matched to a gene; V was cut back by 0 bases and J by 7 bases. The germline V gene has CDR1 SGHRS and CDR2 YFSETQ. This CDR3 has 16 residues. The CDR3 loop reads CASSLGTGIFYVEAFF. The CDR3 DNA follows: TGCGCCAGCAGCTTGGGGACAGGGATCTTTTATGTTGAAGCTTTCTTT. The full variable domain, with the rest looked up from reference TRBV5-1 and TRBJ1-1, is KAGVTQTPRYLIKTRGQQVTLSCSPISGHRSVSWYQQTPGQGLQFLFEYFSETQRNKGNFPGRFSGRQFSNSRSEMNVSTLELGDSALYLCASSLGTGIFYVEAFFGQGTRLTVV.

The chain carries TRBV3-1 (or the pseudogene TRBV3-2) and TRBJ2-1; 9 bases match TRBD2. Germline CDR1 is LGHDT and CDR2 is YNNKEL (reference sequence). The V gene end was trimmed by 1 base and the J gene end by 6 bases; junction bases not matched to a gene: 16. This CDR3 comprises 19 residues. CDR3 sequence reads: CASSQVEVAGGPNRNEQFF. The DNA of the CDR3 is TGTGCCAGCAGCCAAGTGGAGGTCGCGGGGGGGCCGAACCGCAATGAGCAGTTCTTC.

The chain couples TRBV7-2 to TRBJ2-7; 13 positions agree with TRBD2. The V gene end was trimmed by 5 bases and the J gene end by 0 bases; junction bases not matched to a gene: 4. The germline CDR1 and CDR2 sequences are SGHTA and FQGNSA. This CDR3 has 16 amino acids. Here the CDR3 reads CASSLRTSGSSYEQYF. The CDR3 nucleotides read TGTGCCAGCAGCCTTCGGACTAGCGGGAGCTCCTACGAGCAGTACTTC.

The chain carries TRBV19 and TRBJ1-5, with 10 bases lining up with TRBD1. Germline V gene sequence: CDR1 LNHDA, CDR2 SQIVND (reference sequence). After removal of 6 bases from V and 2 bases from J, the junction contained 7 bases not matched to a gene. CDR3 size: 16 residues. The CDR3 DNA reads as TGTGCCAGTAGCAAGGCCGGACAGGGGGGCAATCAGCCCCAGCATTTT. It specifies CASSKAGQGGNQPQHF.

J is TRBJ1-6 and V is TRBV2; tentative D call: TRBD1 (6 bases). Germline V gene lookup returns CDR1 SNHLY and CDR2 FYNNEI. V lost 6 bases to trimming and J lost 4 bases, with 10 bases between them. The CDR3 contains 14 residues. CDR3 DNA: TGTGCCAGCAGGACACAGGGTTATAATTCACCCCTCCACTTT. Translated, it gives CASRTQGYNSPLHF.

The CDR3 DNA is TGCGCCAGCAGCGTTGCCGGGACAGGATTAAACATTCAGTACTTC. Protein sequence: CASSVAGTGLNIQYF. The chain joins TRBV5-1 to TRBJ2-4; the match to TRBD1 covers 8 bases. V lost 4 bases, J lost 6 bases, and 9 bases stayed unmatched. The CDR3 is made up of 15 amino acids. Looked up from germline, CDR1 is SGHRS and CDR2 is YFSETQ.

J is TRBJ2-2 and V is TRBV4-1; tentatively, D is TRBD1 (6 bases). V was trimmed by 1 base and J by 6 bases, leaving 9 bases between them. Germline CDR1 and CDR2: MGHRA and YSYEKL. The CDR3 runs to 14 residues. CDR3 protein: CASSQGGRSGELFF. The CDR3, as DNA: TGCGCCAGCAGCCAAGGGGGGCGGTCCGGGGAGCTGTTTTTT.

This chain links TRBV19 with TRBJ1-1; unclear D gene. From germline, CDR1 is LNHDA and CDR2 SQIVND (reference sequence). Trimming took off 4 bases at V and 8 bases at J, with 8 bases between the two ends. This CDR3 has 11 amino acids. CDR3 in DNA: TGTGCCAGTAGTAGGAGGTCAGAAGCTTTCTTT. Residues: CASSRRSEAFF.

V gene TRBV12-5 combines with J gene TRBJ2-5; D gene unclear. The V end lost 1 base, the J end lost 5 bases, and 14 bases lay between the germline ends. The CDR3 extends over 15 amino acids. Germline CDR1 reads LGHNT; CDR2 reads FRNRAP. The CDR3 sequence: CASGLDPVGSETQYF. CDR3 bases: TGTGCTAGTGGTTTGGACCCCGTCGGGTCGGAGACCCAGTACTTC.

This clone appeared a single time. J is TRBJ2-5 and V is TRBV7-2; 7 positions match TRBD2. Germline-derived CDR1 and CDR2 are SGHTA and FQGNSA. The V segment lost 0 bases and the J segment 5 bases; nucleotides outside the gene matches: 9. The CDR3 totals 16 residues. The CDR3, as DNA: TGTGCCAGCAGCTTAGCCGGGGGGTTTCCCCAGGAGACCCAGTACTTC. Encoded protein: CASSLAGGFPQETQYF.

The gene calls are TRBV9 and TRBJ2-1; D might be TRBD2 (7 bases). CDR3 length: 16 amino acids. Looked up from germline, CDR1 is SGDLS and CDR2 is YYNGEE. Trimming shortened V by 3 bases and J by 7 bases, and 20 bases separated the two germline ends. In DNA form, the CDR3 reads TGTGCCAGCAGCGCCTTGGGAGGGGGGGCCTTTAATGAGCAGTTCTTC. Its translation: CASSALGGGAFNEQFF.

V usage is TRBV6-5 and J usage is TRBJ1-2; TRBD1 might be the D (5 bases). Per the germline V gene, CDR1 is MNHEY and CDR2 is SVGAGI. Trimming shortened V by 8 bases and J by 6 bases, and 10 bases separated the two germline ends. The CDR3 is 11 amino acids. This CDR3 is CASAGGNGYTF. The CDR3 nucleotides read TGTGCCAGCGCCGGGGGGAATGGCTACACCTTC.

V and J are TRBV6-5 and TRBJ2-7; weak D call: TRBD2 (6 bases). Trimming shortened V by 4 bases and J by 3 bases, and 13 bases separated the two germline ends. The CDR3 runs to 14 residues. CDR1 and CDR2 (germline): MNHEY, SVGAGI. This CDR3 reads CASSSGGTLYEQYF. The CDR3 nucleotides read TGTGCCAGCAGTTCTGGGGGGACCCTCTACGAGCAGTACTTC.

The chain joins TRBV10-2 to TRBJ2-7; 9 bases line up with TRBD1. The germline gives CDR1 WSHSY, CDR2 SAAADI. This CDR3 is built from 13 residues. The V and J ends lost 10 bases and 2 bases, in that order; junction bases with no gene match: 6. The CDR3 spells CATRTGVAYEQYF. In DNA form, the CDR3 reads TGCGCCACCAGGACAGGGGTCGCCTACGAGCAGTACTTC.